Each of the 22 T cell receptor beta chains below was sequenced from the same sample in a study of CD8+ T cells in alopecia areata. Treatment reported: oral pan-JAK inhibitor, 5-10 mg twice daily. RNA was isolated and reverse transcribed to cDNA, the sequencing template. This table comes from immunoSEQ multiplex PCR, and its TCRdb copy is limited to in-frame clones, with some not included. The sample carries about 120,000 clones, roughly 50% recorded once. Sequences were derived from CD8+ T cells sorted from blood, sampled at week 4, from a patient treated with tofacitinib. Receptors originate from a human donor with alopecia areata.

The CDR3 bases are TGCAGTGCTCATGGACCTCGTCTGTTCTTC. Its protein product is CSAHGPRLFF. This rearrangement joins TRBV29-1 to TRBJ2-1; D is unclear. Germline values: CDR1 SQVTM, CDR2 ANQGSEA. This CDR3 region has 10 residues.

CDR3 protein: CSVEGQVETQYF. The CDR3 nucleotides are TGCAGCGTTGAGGGACAGGTGGAGACCCAGTACTTC. The rearrangement links TRBV29-1 to TRBJ2-5; 8 bases align to TRBD1. The V gene end was trimmed by 3 bases and the J gene end by 5 bases; junction bases not matched to a gene: 2. CDR3 size: 12 residues. The germline CDR1 and CDR2 sequences are SQVTM and ANQGSEA.

The chain recombines TRBV30 with TRBJ2-7, with TRBD1 matching 7 bases. The CDR3 is 13 amino acids. The germline CDR1 and CDR2 sequences are GTSNPN and SVGIG (reference sequence). V gave up 3 bases and J gave up 2 bases; unmatched junction bases: 4. Here the CDR3 reads CAWSRDSAYEQYF. The CDR3 region has the DNA TGTGCCTGGAGCAGGGACAGCGCCTACGAGCAGTACTTC.

The chain joins TRBV7-9 to TRBJ2-7; 10 bases agree with TRBD2. CDR3 length equals 15 residues. V shed 5 bases and J 3 bases; nucleotides not matched to a gene: 7. The germline CDR1 and CDR2 sequences are SEHNR and FQNEAQ (reference sequence). The CDR3 DNA is TGTGCCAGCAGCGGTACTAGCGGGGTATTCTACGAGCAGTACTTC. Its protein is CASSGTSGVFYEQYF.

This clone was recorded only once. CDR3 in amino acids: CASSLTGGNYGYTF. CDR3 bases: TGTGCCAGCAGCTTAACAGGGGGAAACTATGGCTACACCTTC. The chain carries TRBV7-2 and TRBJ1-2, with TRBD1 matching 8 bases. V was pared by 2 bases and J by 2 bases, with 1 base of the junction left unmatched. The CDR3 has 14 residues. CDR1 is SGHTA, CDR2 FQGNSA, per germline.

Worth noting for this clone: At the DNA level, this CDR3 is encoded by other sequences in the same sample as well. The chain recombines TRBV30 with TRBJ2-7; TRBD1 matches at 7 bases. Germline V gives CDR1 GTSNPN, CDR2 SVGIG (reference sequence). V dropped 3 bases and J dropped 3; count of bases not matched to a gene: 2. The CDR3 runs to 12 residues. CDR3 residues: CAWRGDSYEQYF. DNA for the CDR3: TGTGCCTGGAGAGGGGACAGCTACGAGCAGTACTTC.

This clone was recorded once. The DNA for the CDR3 is TGTGCCAGCAGTCCCCTCACTAGCGGGGTAACCTACGAGCAGTACTTC. Its translation is CASSPLTSGVTYEQYF. V is TRBV2 and J is TRBJ2-7; TRBD2 matches 10 bases. Germline V gene lookup returns CDR1 SNHLY and CDR2 FYNNEI. There are 16 residues in the CDR3. The V segment lost 5 bases and the J segment 2 bases; nucleotides outside the gene matches: 9.

This clone was counted between two and nine times. The chain recombines TRBV29-1 with TRBJ2-4, with unresolved D. The CDR3 has 12 residues. Trimming shortened V by 1 base and J by 7 bases, and 8 bases separated the two germline ends. The germline CDR1 and CDR2 sequences are SQVTM and ANQGSEA. Here the CDR3 reads CSVEVYGNIQYF. CDR3 DNA sequence: TGCAGCGTTGAAGTGTATGGGAACATTCAGTACTTC.

V gene TRBV5-6 combines with J gene TRBJ2-7, with D perhaps being TRBD1 or TRBD2 (5 bases each). The CDR3 totals 14 residues. CDR1 is SGHDT, CDR2 YYEEEE, per germline. V shed 4 bases and J shed 3 bases, with 14 bases lying between them. The CDR3 DNA reads TGTGCCAGCAGCAACTCACGGGGCGGCTACGAGCAGTACTTC. This gives the protein CASSNSRGGYEQYF.

The chain is built from TRBV27 and TRBJ1-5; possible D gene TRBD1, 6 bases. Per germline, CDR1 MNHEY and CDR2 SMNVEV (reference sequence). V was cut by 3 bases and J by 5 bases, with 11 bases left in between. The CDR3 has 14 residues. The CDR3 DNA follows: TGTGCCAGCAGTTTCACACAGGGACATCAGCCCCAGCATTTT. It specifies CASSFTQGHQPQHF.

The chain carries TRBV7-9 and TRBJ1-1; 9 bases are shared with TRBD1. Germline trimming cut 4 bases from V and 0 bases from J; bases unmatched to any gene: 3. Germline-derived CDR1 and CDR2 are SEHNR and FQNEAQ (reference sequence). This CDR3 contains 15 residues. CDR3 in amino acids: CASSSGTGMNTEAFF. The CDR3 region has the DNA TGTGCCAGCAGCTCGGGGACAGGGATGAACACTGAAGCTTTCTTT.

The gene calls are TRBV14 and TRBJ1-2; a weak D match, TRBD1 (6 bases). Trimming removed 0 bases at V and 7 bases at J, with 15 bases between. CDR1 is SGHDN and CDR2 is FVKESK in the germline V gene. CDR3 length equals 15 residues. The CDR3 coding sequence is TGTGCCAGCAGCCAAGATCGGAGAGGGGGTTCTGGCTACACCTTC. Its translation: CASSQDRRGGSGYTF. The full variable domain, with the rest looked up from reference TRBV14 and TRBJ1-2, is EAGVTQFPSHSVIEKGQTVTLRCDPISGHDNLYWYRRVMGKEIKFLLHFVKESKQDESGMPNNRFLAERTGGTYSTLKVQPAELEDSGVYFCASSQDRRGGSGYTFGSGTRLTVV.

This clone appeared once. This chain connects TRBV30 to TRBJ2-5; no definite D call. Germline values: CDR1 GTSNPN, CDR2 SVGIG (reference sequence). The CDR3 is 13 amino acids. V gave up 1 base and J gave up 5 bases, with 11 bases separating them. For the CDR3, the DNA is TGTGCCTGGAGTGGCCCAGGTGGGGAGACCCAGTACTTC. The encoded protein is CAWSGPGGETQYF.

This chain uses TRBV29-1 with TRBJ1-2; TRBD1 matches 9 bases. Losses at the gene ends were 7 bases for V and 7 bases for J; bases not matched to a gene: 13. CDR3 length: 14 amino acids. Germline CDR1 is SQVTM and CDR2 is ANQGSEA. This CDR3 is CSATTGTGPPGYTF. The CDR3 region has the DNA TGCAGCGCCACCACCGGGACAGGGCCCCCTGGCTACACCTTC.

This clone occurred once. This rearrangement joins TRBV9 to TRBJ1-1, with D possibly being TRBD1 (5 bases). CDR3 length: 16 amino acids. Between the trimmed V and J ends, which lost 2 bases and 0 bases, there was a span of 14 bases. CDR1 is SGDLS, CDR2 YYNGEE, per germline. CDR3 residues: CASSVGTGYMNTEAFF. The CDR3 nucleotides are TGTGCCAGCAGCGTCGGGACGGGATACATGAACACTGAAGCTTTCTTT.

The chain is built from TRBV7-9 and TRBJ1-1; maybe TRBD1 (6 bases). Germline CDR1 is SEHNR and CDR2 is FQNEAQ (reference sequence). This CDR3 comprises 14 residues. The V and J ends lost 1 base and 5 bases respectively, with 11 bases between them. CDR3 sequence reads: CASSLVSQGTEAFF. DNA of the CDR3: TGTGCCAGCAGCTTAGTCTCCCAGGGGACTGAAGCTTTCTTT.

Concerning this clone itself: Other nucleotide sequences from this sample produce the same CDR3. The J gene is TRBJ2-6, the V gene TRBV30; TRBD2 might be the D (5 bases). CDR3 length equals 14 residues. Between the trimmed V and J ends, which lost 3 bases and 1 base, there was a span of 7 bases. The V gene's germline CDR1 is GTSNPN and CDR2 SVGIG (reference sequence). The CDR3 spells CAWSSGSGANVLTF. The CDR3 coding sequence is TGTGCCTGGAGCTCGGGGTCTGGGGCCAACGTCCTGACTTTC.

V and J are TRBV28 and TRBJ1-2; TRBD1 might be the D (6 bases). V lost 4 bases, J lost 4 bases, and 16 bases lay in between. This CDR3 has 15 amino acids. Germline CDR1 MDHEN, CDR2 SYDVKM. The CDR3 spells CASSSSGAIFYGYTF. CDR3 DNA: TGTGCCAGCAGTTCCTCAGGGGCAATCTTCTATGGCTACACCTTC.

The chain employs TRBV30 and TRBJ1-1, with D possibly matching TRBD1 (5 bases). The V gene's germline CDR1 is GTSNPN and CDR2 SVGIG (reference sequence). The germline V and J ends were trimmed by 0 bases and 4 bases, with 12 bases remaining between them. The CDR3 consists of 14 residues. CDR3 loop: CAWSVKGRTTEAFF. CDR3 coding DNA: TGTGCCTGGAGTGTAAAGGGACGGACCACTGAAGCTTTCTTT.

The chain carries TRBV5-1 and TRBJ2-1; D not resolved. CDR3 length: 15 amino acids. The ends were cut back, 3 bases at V and 0 bases at J, with 10 bases in the middle. CDR1 is SGHRS and CDR2 is YFSETQ in the germline V gene. CDR3 in amino acids: CASSSQRDSYNEQFF. The CDR3 DNA follows: TGCGCCAGCAGCTCCCAGCGAGACTCCTACAATGAGCAGTTCTTC. Drawing the rest from reference TRBV5-1 and TRBJ2-1, the complete variable domain is KAGVTQTPRYLIKTRGQQVTLSCSPISGHRSVSWYQQTPGQGLQFLFEYFSETQRNKGNFPGRFSGRQFSNSRSEMNVSTLELGDSALYLCASSSQRDSYNEQFFGPGTRLTVL.

The rearrangement uses TRBV25-1 and TRBJ1-2; 8 nucleotides align to TRBD1. Trimming cost V 5 bases and J 8 bases; bases outside gene matches: 7. Germline V gene lookup returns CDR1 MGHDK and CDR2 SYGVNS. This CDR3 is built from 13 residues. For the CDR3, the DNA is TGTGCCAGCAGTCTGCAGGGGGCGCGGGGCTACACCTTC. Translated, it gives CASSLQGARGYTF.

This chain links TRBV29-1 with TRBJ2-7, with 9 bases identical to TRBD1. The CDR3 has 15 amino acids. J lost 1 base, V lost 1 base, and 5 bases had no gene match. Germline V gives CDR1 SQVTM, CDR2 ANQGSEA. This chain's CDR3 is CSVEARDRESYEQYF. In DNA, the CDR3 is TGCAGCGTTGAAGCTAGGGACAGGGAATCCTACGAGCAGTACTTC.